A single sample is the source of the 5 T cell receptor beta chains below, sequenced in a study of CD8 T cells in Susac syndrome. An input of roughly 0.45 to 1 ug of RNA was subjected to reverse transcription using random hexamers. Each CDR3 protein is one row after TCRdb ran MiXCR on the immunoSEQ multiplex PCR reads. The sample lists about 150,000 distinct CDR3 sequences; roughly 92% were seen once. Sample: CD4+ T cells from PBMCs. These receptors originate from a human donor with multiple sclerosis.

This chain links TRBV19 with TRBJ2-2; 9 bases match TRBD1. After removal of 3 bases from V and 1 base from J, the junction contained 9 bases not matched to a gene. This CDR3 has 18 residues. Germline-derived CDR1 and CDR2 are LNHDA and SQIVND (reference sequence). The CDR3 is CASSMGPTGGMNTGELFF. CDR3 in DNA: TGTGCCAGTAGTATGGGGCCGACAGGGGGTATGAACACCGGGGAGCTGTTTTTT.

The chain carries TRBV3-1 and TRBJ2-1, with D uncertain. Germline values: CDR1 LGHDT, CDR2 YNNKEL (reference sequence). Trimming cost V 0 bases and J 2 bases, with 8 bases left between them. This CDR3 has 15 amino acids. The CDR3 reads CASSQDPSPYNEQFF. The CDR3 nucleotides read TGTGCCAGCAGCCAAGATCCAAGCCCCTACAATGAGCAGTTCTTC.

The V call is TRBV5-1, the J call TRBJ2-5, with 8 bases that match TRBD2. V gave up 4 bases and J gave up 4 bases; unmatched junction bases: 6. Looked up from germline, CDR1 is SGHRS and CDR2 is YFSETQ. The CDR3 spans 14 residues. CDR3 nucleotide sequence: TGCGCCAGCAGCACTGACCTAGCGGGAGAGACCCAGTACTTC. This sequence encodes CASSTDLAGETQYF.

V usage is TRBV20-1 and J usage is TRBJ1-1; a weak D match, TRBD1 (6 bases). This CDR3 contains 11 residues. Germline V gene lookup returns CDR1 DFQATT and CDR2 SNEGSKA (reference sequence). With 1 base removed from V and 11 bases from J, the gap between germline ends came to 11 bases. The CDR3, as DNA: TGCAGTGCTAGAGGAGCAGGGGAGGCTTTCTTT. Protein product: CSARGAGEAFF.

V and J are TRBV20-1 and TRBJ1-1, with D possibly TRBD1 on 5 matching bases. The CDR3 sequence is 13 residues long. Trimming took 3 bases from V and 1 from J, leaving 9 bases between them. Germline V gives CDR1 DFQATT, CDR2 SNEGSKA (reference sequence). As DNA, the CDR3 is TGCAGTGCTAGTGCGGGGCAGAACACTGAAGCTTTCTTT. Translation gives CSASAGQNTEAFF.